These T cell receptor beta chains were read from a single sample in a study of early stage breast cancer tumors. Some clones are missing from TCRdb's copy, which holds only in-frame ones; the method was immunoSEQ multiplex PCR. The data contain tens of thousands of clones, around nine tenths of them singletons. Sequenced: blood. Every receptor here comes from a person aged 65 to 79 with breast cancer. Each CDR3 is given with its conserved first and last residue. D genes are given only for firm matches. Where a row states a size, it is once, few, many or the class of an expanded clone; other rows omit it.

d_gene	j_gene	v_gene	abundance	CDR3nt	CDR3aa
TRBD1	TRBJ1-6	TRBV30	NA	TGTGCCTGGAGTAAAGGACAGGATAATTCACCCCTCCACTTT	CAWSKGQDNSPLHF
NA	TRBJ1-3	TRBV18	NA	TGTGCCAGCTCACTTGGACAACCAGCCTTTGGAAACACCATATATTTT	CASSLGQPAFGNTIYF
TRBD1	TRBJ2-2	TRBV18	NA	TGTGCCAGCTCACCGTGGGACAGGGGCACCGGGGAGCTGTTTTTT	CASSPWDRGTGELFF
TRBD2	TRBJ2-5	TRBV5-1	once	TGCGCCAGCAGCTTGAACCCAGCTAGCGGGGTTACCTCTGGGACCCAGTACTTC	CASSLNPASGVTSGTQYF
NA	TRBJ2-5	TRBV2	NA	TGTGCCAGCAGTGTACAGGGCTTCCAAGAGACCCAGTACTTC	CASSVQGFQETQYF
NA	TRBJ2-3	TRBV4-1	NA	TGCGCCAGCAGCGAACGAGGCGGGAGCACAGATACGCAGTATTTT	CASSERGGSTDTQYF
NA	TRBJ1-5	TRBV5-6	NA	TGTGCCAGCAGCTTTCGCACGGTTAATCAGCCCCAGCATTTT	CASSFRTVNQPQHF
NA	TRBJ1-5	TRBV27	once	TGTGCCAGCAGTTTAAGGGCAGGGGAAAGCAATCAGCCCCAGCATTTT	CASSLRAGESNQPQHF
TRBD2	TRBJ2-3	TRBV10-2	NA	TGCGCCAGCAGATTAGCGGGGGGACAGACCACAGATACGCAGTATTTT	CASRLAGGQTTDTQYF
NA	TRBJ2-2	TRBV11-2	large	TGTGCCAGCAGCTCGTGGGGGGGGCGGGAGCCCACCGGGGAGCTGTTTTTT	CASSSWGGREPTGELFF
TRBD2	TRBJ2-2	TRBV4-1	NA	TGCGCCAGCAGCCAATGGAGCGGGGGGGGGAACACCGGGGAGCTGTTTTTT	CASSQWSGGGNTGELFF
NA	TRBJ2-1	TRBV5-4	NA	TGTGCCAGCAGCTTGGGAGGGCCAAGTAGGGATGAGCAGTTCTTC	CASSLGGPSRDEQFF
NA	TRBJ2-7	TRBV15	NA	TGTGCCACCAGCAGAGATAAAGGGTGGGACACGAGCTCCTACGAGCAGTACTTC	CATSRDKGWDTSSYEQYF
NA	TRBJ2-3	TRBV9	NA	TGTGCCAGCAGCGTGGGTGGACTCACAGATACGCAGTATTTT	CASSVGGLTDTQYF
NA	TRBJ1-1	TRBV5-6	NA	TGTGCCAGCAGCCCCTGGACTTTGCTGGACACTGAAGCTTTCTTT	CASSPWTLLDTEAFF
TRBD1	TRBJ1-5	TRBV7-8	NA	TGTGCCAGCAGCTTAGAGGACCACAGGGGTCAGCCCCAGCATTTT	CASSLEDHRGQPQHF
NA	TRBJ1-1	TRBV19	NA	TGTGCCAGTAATTTTCGGGGGGCGCGTTCGGAAGCTTTCTTT	CASNFRGARSEAFF
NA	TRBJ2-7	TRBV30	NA	TGTGCCTGGAGGGCACAGGGCTACGAGCAGTACTTC	CAWRAQGYEQYF
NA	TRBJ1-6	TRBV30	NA	TGTGCCTGGCTGGTTGGGGGGTCCTATAATTCACCCCTCCACTTT	CAWLVGGSYNSPLHF
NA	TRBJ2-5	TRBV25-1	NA	TGTGCCAGCAGCCTCTTTTCGGGGGAGACCCAGTACTTC	CASSLFSGETQYF
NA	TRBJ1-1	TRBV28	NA	TGTGCCAGCGGTCCAGGGCGGAACACTGAAGCTTTCTTT	CASGPGRNTEAFF
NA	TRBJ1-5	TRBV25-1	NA	TGTGCCAGCAGGGATAGCAGTAGCAATCAGCCCCAGCATTTT	CASRDSSSNQPQHF
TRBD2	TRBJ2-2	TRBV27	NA	TGTGCCAGCACTCCTCTAGCGGGAGGTCCGGGGGGCACCGGGGAGCTGTTTTTT	CASTPLAGGPGGTGELFF
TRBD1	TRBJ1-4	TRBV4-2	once	TGTGCCAGCAGCCAACTTCCGACAGGGGGACGGGAAAAACTGTTTTTT	CASSQLPTGGREKLFF
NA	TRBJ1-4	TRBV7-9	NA	TGTGCCAGCAGACAACAACAGGGCGCTGGGGGAAAACTGTTTTTT	CASRQQQGAGGKLFF
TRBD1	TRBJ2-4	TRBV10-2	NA	TGCGCCAGCAGTGAGTGGCGGGGGACAGGGAAAGAGGGGTCCAAAAACATTCAGTACTTC	CASSEWRGTGKEGSKNIQYF
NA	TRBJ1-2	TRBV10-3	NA	TGTGCCATCAGTGAACGTTCGGGGGGGGAACCCTATGGCTACACCTTC	CAISERSGGEPYGYTF
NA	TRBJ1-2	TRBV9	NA	TGTGCCAGCAGCGTAGAGGTTTACAGCTATGGCTACACCTTC	CASSVEVYSYGYTF